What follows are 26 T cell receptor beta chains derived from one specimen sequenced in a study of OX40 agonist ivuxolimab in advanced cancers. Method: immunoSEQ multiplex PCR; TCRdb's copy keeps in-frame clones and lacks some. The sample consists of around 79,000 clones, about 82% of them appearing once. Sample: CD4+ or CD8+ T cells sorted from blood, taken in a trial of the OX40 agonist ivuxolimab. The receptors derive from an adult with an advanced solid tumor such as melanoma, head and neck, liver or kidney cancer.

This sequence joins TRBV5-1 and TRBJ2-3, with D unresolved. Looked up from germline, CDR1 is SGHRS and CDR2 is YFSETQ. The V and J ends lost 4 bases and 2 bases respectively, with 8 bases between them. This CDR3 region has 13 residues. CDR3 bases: TGCGCCAGCAGCCCCAGGAACACAGATACGCAGTATTTT. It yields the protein CASSPRNTDTQYF.

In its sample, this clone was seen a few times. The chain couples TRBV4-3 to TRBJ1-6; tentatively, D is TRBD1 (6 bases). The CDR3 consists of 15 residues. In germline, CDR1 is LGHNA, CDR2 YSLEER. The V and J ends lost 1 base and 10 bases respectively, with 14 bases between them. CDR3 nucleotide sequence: TGCGCCAGCAGCCAAGGGAAGGGCGACAGGTCACCCCTCCACTTT. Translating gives CASSQGKGDRSPLHF.

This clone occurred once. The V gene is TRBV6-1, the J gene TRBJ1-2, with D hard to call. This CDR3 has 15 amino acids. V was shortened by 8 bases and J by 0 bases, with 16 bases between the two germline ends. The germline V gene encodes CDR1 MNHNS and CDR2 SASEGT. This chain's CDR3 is CASLSGGSANYGYTF. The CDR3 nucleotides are TGTGCCAGCCTCTCAGGAGGCAGCGCTAACTATGGCTACACCTTC.

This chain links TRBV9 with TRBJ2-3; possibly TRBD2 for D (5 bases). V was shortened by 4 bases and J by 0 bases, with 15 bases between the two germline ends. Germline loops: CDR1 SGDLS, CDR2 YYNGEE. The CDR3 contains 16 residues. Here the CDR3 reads CASSPGIGWSTDTQYF. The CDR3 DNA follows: TGTGCCAGCAGCCCCGGGATAGGATGGAGCACAGATACGCAGTATTTT.

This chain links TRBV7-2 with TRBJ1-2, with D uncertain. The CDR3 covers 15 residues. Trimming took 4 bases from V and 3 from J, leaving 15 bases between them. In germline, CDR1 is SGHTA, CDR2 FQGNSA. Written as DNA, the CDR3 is TGTGCCAGCAGCTGGCGCCCCTTGGAGGACTATGGCTACACCTTC. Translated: CASSWRPLEDYGYTF.

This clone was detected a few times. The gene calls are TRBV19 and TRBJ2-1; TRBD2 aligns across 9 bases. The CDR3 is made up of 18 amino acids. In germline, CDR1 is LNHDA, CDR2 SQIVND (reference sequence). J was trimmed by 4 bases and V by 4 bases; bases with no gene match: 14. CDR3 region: CASSSPRGVAGGYNEQFF. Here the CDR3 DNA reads TGTGCCAGTAGTAGCCCCAGGGGGGTTGCGGGGGGGTACAATGAGCAGTTCTTC.

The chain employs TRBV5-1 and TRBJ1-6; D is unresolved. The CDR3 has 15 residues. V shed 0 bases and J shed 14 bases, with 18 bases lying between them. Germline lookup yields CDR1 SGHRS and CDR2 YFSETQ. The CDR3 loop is CASSLEAAKALTLHF. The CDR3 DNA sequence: TGCGCCAGCAGCTTGGAGGCAGCGAAAGCGTTAACCCTCCACTTT.

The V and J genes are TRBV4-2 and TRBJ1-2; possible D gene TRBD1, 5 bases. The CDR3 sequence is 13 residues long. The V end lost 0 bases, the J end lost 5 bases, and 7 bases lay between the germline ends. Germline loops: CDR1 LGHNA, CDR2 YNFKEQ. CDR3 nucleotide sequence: TGTGCCAGCAGCCAAGATGGGGGGTATGGCTACACCTTC. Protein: CASSQDGGYGYTF.

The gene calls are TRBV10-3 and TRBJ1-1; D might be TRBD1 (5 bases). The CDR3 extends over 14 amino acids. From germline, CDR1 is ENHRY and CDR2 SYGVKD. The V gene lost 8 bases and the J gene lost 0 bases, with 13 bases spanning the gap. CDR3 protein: CAILGAGVNTEAFF. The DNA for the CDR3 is TGTGCCATCCTAGGGGCAGGAGTGAACACTGAAGCTTTCTTT.

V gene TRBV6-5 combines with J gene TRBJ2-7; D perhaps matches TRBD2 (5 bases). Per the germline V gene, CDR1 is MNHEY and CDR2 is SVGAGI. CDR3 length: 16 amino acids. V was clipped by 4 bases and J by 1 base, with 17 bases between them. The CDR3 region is CASSSLTARDSYEQYF. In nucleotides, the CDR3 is TGTGCCAGCAGTTCCTTGACCGCTCGGGATTCCTACGAGCAGTACTTC.

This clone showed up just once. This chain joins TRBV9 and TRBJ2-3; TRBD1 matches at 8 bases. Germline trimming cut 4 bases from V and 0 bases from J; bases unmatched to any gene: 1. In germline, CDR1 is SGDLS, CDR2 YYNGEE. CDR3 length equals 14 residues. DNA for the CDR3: TGTGCCAGCAGCAGGACAGGGAGCACAGATACGCAGTATTTT. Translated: CASSRTGSTDTQYF.

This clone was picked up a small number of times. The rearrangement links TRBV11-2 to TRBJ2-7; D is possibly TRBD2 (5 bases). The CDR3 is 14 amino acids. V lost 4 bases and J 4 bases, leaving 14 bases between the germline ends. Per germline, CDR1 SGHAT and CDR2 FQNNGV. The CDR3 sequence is CASSSSAGEYEQYF. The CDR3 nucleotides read TGTGCCAGCAGCTCTTCGGCCGGGGAATACGAGCAGTACTTC.

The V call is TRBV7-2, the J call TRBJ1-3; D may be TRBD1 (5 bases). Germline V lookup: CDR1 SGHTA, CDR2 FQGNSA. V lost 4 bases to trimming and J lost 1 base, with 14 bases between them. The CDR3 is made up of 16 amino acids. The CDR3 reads CASSSRVGGSGNTIYF. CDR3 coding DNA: TGTGCCAGCAGCTCCCGGGTGGGGGGGTCTGGAAACACCATATATTTT.

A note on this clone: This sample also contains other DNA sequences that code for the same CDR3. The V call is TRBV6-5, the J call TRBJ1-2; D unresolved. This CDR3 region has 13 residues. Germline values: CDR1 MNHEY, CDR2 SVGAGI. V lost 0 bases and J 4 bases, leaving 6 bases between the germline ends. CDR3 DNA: TGTGCCAGCAGTTACTCAGGCAGCTATGGCTACACCTTC. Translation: CASSYSGSYGYTF.

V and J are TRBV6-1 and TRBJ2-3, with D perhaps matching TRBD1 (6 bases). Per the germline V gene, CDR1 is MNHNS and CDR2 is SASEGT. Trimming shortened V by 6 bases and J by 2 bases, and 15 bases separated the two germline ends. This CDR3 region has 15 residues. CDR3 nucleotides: TGTGCCAGCAGCCCAGGGGAAACCAACACAGATACGCAGTATTTT. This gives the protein CASSPGETNTDTQYF.

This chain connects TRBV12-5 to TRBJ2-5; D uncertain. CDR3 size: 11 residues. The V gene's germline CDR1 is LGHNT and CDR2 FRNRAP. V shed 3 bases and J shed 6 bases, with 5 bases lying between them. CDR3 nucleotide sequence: TGTGCTAGTGGTTTAAGACAGACCCAGTACTTC. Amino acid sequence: CASGLRQTQYF. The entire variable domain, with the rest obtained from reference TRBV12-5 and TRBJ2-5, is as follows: DARVTQTPRHKVTEMGQEVTMRCQPILGHNTVFWYRQTMMQGLELLAYFRNRAPLDDSGMPKDRFSAEMPDATLATLKIQPSEPRDSAVYFCASGLRQTQYFGPGTRLLVL.

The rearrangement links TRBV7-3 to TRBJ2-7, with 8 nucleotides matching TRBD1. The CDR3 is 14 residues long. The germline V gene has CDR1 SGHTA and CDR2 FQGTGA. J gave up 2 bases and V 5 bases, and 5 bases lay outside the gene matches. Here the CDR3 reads CASSPGQGPYEQYF. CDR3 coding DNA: TGTGCCAGCAGCCCCGGACAGGGACCCTACGAGCAGTACTTC.

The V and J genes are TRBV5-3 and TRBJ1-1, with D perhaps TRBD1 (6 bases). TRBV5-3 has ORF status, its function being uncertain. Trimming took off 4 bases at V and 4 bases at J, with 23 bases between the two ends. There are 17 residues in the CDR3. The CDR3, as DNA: TGTGCCAGAAGCCAAATAAGAAACCCGGGGGGCTCCACTGAAGCTTTCTTT. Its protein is CARSQIRNPGGSTEAFF.

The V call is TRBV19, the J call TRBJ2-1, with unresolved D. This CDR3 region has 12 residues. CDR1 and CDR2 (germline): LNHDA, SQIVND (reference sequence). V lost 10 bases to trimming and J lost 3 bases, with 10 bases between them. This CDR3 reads CATLGYYNEQFF. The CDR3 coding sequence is TGTGCCACCCTGGGGTACTACAATGAGCAGTTCTTC.

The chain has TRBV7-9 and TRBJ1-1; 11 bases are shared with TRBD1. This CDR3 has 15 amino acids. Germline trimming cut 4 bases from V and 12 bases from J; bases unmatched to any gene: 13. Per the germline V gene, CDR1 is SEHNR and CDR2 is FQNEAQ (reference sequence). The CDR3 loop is CASSSWTGGLSPSFF. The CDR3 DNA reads TGTGCCAGCAGCTCCTGGACAGGGGGCTTATCTCCGTCTTTCTTT.

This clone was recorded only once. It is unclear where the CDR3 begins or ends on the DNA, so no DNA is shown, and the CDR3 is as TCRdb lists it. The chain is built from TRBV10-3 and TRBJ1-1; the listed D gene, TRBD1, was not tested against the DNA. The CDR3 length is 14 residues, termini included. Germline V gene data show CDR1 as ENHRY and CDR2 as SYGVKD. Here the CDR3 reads CAISEVGGGTEVFF.

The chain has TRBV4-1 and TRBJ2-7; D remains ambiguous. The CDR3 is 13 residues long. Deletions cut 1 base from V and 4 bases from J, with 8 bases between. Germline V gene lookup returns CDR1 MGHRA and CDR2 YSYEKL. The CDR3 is CASSQGKGYEQYF. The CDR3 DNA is TGCGCCAGCAGCCAAGGAAAAGGGTACGAGCAGTACTTC.

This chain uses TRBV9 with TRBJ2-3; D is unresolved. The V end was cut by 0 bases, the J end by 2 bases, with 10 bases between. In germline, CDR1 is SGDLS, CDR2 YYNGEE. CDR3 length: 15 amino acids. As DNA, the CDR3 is TGTGCCAGCAGCGTAGGGATTGAAGTCACAGATACGCAGTATTTT. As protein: CASSVGIEVTDTQYF.

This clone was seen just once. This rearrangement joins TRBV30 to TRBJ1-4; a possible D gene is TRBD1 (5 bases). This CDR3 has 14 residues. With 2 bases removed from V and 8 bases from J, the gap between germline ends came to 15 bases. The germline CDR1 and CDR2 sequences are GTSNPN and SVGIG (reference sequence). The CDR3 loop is CAWSFGGVEEKLFF. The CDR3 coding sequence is TGTGCCTGGAGTTTTGGGGGGGTTGAGGAAAAACTGTTTTTT.

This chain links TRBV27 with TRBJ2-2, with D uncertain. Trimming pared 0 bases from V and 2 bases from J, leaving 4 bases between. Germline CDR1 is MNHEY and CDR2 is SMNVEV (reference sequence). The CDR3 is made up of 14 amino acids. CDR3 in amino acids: CASSLSGNTGELFF. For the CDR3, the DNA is TGTGCCAGCAGTTTATCGGGAAACACCGGGGAGCTGTTTTTT.

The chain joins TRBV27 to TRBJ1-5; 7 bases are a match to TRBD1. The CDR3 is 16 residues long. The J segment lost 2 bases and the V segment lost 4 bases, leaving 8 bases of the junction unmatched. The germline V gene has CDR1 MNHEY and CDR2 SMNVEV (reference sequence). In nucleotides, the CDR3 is TGTGCCAGCAGTTCCTCTCTGCAGGGGGGCAATCAGCCCCAGCATTTT. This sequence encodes CASSSSLQGGNQPQHF.